The text below deals with one TCR beta chain. The data belong to a study of early T cells in non-severe SARS-CoV-2 infection. CDR3 length equals 17 residues. Germline lookup yields CDR1 SEHNR and CDR2 FQNEAQ (reference sequence). The V and J ends lost 5 bases and 1 base, in that order; junction bases with no gene match: 5. In TCRdb, the 5' RACE reads were re-called with MiXCR into one record per CDR3 protein. The table includes just under 60,000 distinct CDR3 sequences, 6% to 8.5% detected once. The source is an adult who was a healthcare worker with PCR-confirmed SARS-CoV-2 infection or an uninfected control (not recorded which). The sequenced material came from whole blood. The chain uses TRBV7-9 and TRBJ2-6; TRBD1 matches 10 bases. The CDR3 here is CASSALGQGSGANVLTF. The CDR3 region has the DNA TGTGCCAGCAGCGCATTGGGACAGGGGTCTGGGGCCAACGTCCTGACTTTC.